The sequence of this T cell receptor beta chain was determined in a study of cytomegalovirus exposure and HLA in healthy donors (dated by TCRdb to 2016 to 2017). At the level of the whole study: In an earlier analysis of 587 of the donors, around 300 Gb of sequence data and 90 million to 120 million unique TCR beta sequences from 150 million to 200 million T cells were reported. All discovery cohort repertoires had been generated using a single sequencing platform. A later analysis re-analyzed previously published TCR beta repertoires from approximately 700 donors and added high-resolution HLA genotyping to study TCR occurrence patterns. The number of typed donors differed by locus: roughly 620-640 for A, B, C, DRB1 and DQB1; approximately 530 for DQA1; fewer than 610 for DPA1; and 400 to 480 for DPB1. Using immunosequencing, the study profiled T cell repertoires from fewer than 700 subjects and related those repertoires to cytomegalovirus serostatus. Among under 450 genotyped donors of the cohort, an average of about 240,000 unique TCR beta nucleotide sequences were sequenced per donor, 15% to 20% of them non-productive. An early release covering roughly 640 HLA-typed donors comprised about 300 gigabases of sequencing data and some 79 million unique TCR sequences. Along with the approximately 650-subject first cohort, a separate validation cohort of over 90 different subjects was used. An earlier analysis of more than 450 of the donors used high-throughput TCR beta sequencing to judge whether each TCR beta V gene segment behaved as functional or pseudogenic. In a later genetic analysis, genome-wide SNP genotypes for about three fifths of the roughly 670 donors were used, and that subset was treated as a discovery cohort. High-throughput TCR immunosequencing, statistical association of individual TCRs with disease status, and machine learning were combined to predict cytomegalovirus infection status. Donor age, sex, ethnicity and CMV serostatus were collected together with the repertoire data. Among the roughly 390 genotyped donors, more than 70% belonged to the genetic ancestry cluster associated with self-reported Caucasian donors. The aim of the study was to test whether cataloging public T cell receptors could identify signatures of past pathogen exposure. HLA typing included class I and class II loci at four-digit resolution. Five DR-DQ haplotypes were treated as single units for association and clustering because of strong linkage in the cohort. In the later analysis, no new phenotypic data were used to find candidate immune exposures; instead, reliance was placed on TCR beta sequences and their occurrence across donors. The full study reports these points: Presence/absence analyses assumed roughly uniform sequencing depth across donors, an assumption that may not hold. In vitro tests confirmed that three of the cytomegalovirus-associated TCR beta chains recognize cytomegalovirus antigens. The cohort was sequenced for TCR beta chains only, and without alpha or paired-chain data the features that could be detected were limited. In a later analysis, the rate of TCR association differed among HLA loci, with DRB1 alleles having the most associated TCRs and HLA-C alleles having the fewest. While some public TCRs were present in many individuals, most TCR sequences turned up only very rarely across donors. The earlier analysis of a few hundred of the donors excluded roughly 17 rarely observed V segments, including chromosome 9 orphons, because counts were too low. Broadly in line with IMGT annotations, most TCR beta V segments showed up in productive rearrangements about 87% or about 30% of the time in an earlier analysis of about 500 of the donors. A cluster of highly shared sequence variants was judged likely to represent a technical artifact of the sequencing pipeline. According to the authors, the approach could potentially be generalized to other disease states and immunological phenotypes. A further reported finding was that TCR beta sequences accurately predicted the HLA-A and HLA-B alleles for most subjects in the first cohort. According to a later analysis, parvovirus B19, influenza, CMV and Epstein-Barr virus appeared linked to several top co-occurrence clusters. In a later analysis, around 17,000 TCR beta sequences were associated with specific HLA alleles at a false discovery rate of 0.05. Linkage disequilibrium might explain the correlated functional status among segregating V segments, but an unknown experimental factor could not be ruled out. The only immune exposure information available for the cohort was CMV serostatus. The study listed approximately 160 TCR beta chains as associated with cytomegalovirus. A later analysis found that HLA-associated TCR beta chains were more clonally expanded and had lower generation probabilities than equally common non-associated chains. A later genetic analysis reported fewer N-insertions in productive TCRs among donors in an Asian-associated ancestry cluster than the approximately 700-donor mean. Because some donors lacked HLA typing at each locus, the association tests relied only on the typed subset. When HLA alleles, especially DR and DQ, strongly co-occurred, TCR associations were difficult to assign to individual alleles. The classifier was reported to diagnose cytomegalovirus status with high specificity and sensitivity in both the original cohort and the validation cohort. Most CMV-associated TCR beta chains appeared to be HLA-restricted in a later analysis, and the HLA associations seemed to be driven largely by CMV exposure. An association between a missense DCLRE1C variant and V-gene and J-gene trimming of TCR beta chains was found in a later genetic analysis and replicated in an independent cohort. Some IMGT-functional V segments, including TRBV6-2 and TRBV6-3, could not be told apart with the 87-base-pair reads, so those segments were excluded.

From its cysteine to its phenylalanine, the CDR3 spans 14 amino acids. Only the CDR3 DNA is retained, 42 bases long and in frame from the first base. From a lookup of the germline V gene, CDR1 and CDR2 are SQVTM and ANQGSEA. V gives up 1 base and J gives up 0 bases, and the segment between their germline ends measures 9 bases. Details on this clone: What this receptor recognizes is not known. No much larger clone is present one base from it, and per-base qualities are unavailable.

The library came from the immunoSEQ multiplex PCR assay. For the multiplex PCR, a mixture combining 60 forward primers for TCR Vbeta segments and 13 reverse primers for TCR Jbeta segments was used. The CDR3 region of rearranged TCR beta genes was amplified from genomic DNA with a multiplex PCR assay. The Illumina HiSeq System was used to sequence the amplified TCR beta libraries as 87-base-pair reads. The study's processing was this. A later analysis counted tens of millions of unique TCR beta chains across the 666 repertoires, and some 11 million of these chains were shared by at least two donors. Raw reads were error-corrected and collapsed into unique sequences with a nearest-neighbor algorithm that merged closely related sequences to remove PCR and sequencing errors. V, D and J gene segments were assigned by aligning CDR3 sequences to IMGT reference sequences. Each retained sequence needed at least a six-nucleotide match to both a V gene segment and a J gene segment. A rearrangement was called productive if the CDR3 had no stop codons and remained in frame with V and J, and every other rearrangement was called non-productive. Following IMGT convention, CDR3 was defined as the stretch from the second conserved V-encoded cysteine up to the conserved J-encoded phenylalanine. In an earlier analysis of more than 550 of the donors, sequences lacking an unambiguous match to a single V gene segment were excluded. An earlier analysis of 587 of the donors called V segments functional above 56.7% productive rearrangements and segregating when the between-donor standard deviation exceeded 5%. A statistical classification framework was developed to diagnose cytomegalovirus status using the catalog of TCR beta chain sequences. A later analysis assigned V and J genes by comparing TCR nucleotide sequences with IMGT/GENE-DB human TR gene sequences. A later analysis assigned CDR3 sequences and most-parsimonious VDJ recombination scenarios with the TCRdist pipeline. A later analysis defined each TCR beta chain by its CDR3 amino acid sequence plus V-gene family, and excluded reads lacking a unique V-gene family. In a later analysis, fewer than 650 highly shared, low-generation-probability nucleotide sequences were removed to address suspected cross-contamination and a sequencing artifact. A later analysis calculated a clonal expansion index for each public chain from normalized within-repertoire ranks of inferred template counts. A later analysis computed generation probabilities with a VDJ recombination model fitted to out-of-frame rearrangements, and checked the results against IGoR. In a later analysis, TCR-TCR, TCR-HLA and TCR-CMV co-occurrence was scored with hypergeometric tests, and a repertoire-size bias correction was applied to TCR pairs. False discovery rates were estimated in a later analysis by permuting HLA or CMV assignments 20 times. A later analysis grouped co-occurring TCRs with DBSCAN, adding TCRdist sequence similarity when clustering within HLA-allele-positive subsets. Co-occurrence clustering excluded repertoires with fewer than 30,000 or more than 120,000 public chains, plus five with anomalous nucleotide sharing. As stored in TCRdb, this immuneACCESS dataset retains in-frame rearrangements with V and J assigned. A fraction of the clones does not appear; measured against another copy, unresolved V genes explain less than half of the discrepancy, and the remainder lacks a known reason. The V and J calls and clone size are taken from that table; D and trimming were inferred from the DNA. For this sample the table gives about 150,000 clones, of which 79% were detected only once. Around 7.2% of the sample rests with the top ten.

The cohort was made up of approximately 670 healthy bone marrow donors. Cohort members were all nominally healthy when sampled, although unrecorded immune exposures were likely present. The donor was CMV seropositive and was included in the group of 250 to 300 seropositive cohort members. Every donor gave a peripheral blood sample, and the peripheral blood mononuclear cells from that sample were used for TCR beta sequencing. The Qiagen DNeasy Blood Extraction Kit was used to extract genomic DNA from the blood cell samples. The sample taken for sequencing was PBMCs. This sequence uses TRBV29-1 and TRBJ1-1; the D gene is perhaps TRBD1, from 5 matching bases. This TCR came from a man in his thirties or forties in good health and CMV-seropositive. The CDR3 region has the sequence CSVEGRQLNTEAFF. The DNA sequence is given as TGCAGCGTTGAAGGGAGACAGTTGAACACTGAAGCTTTCTTT.